Following are 8 T cell receptor beta chains from one sample sequenced in a study of blood T cell repertoires in COVID-19. Sequencing used immunoSEQ multiplex PCR; TCRdb keeps in-frame clones, though not all of them. The profile covers fewer than 85,000 clones, with around nine tenths appearing a single time and more than 4.5% taken by the ten largest. The sample comprised peripheral blood. The receptors here all came from a man aged 60 to 69 with acute or convalescent COVID-19.

A few counts support this clone. The V and J genes are TRBV9 and TRBJ1-1; D possibly corresponds to TRBD1 (5 bases). V lost 3 bases to trimming and J lost 2 bases, with 20 bases between them. This CDR3 has 17 amino acids. The germline V gene has CDR1 SGDLS and CDR2 YYNGEE. The CDR3 sequence: CASSAHLGGAENTEAFF. CDR3 in DNA: TGTGCCAGCAGCGCCCACCTGGGTGGGGCGGAAAACACTGAAGCTTTCTTT.

The sample holds one count of this clone. The chain joins TRBV11-2 to TRBJ2-2; 7 nucleotides match TRBD2. Germline-derived CDR1 and CDR2 are SGHAT and FQNNGV. The CDR3 has 16 amino acids. V lost 5 bases to trimming and J lost 4 bases; unmatched junction nucleotides: 10. The CDR3 sequence: CASSPSRGVATGELFF. The CDR3 bases are TGTGCCAGCAGCCCTTCACGGGGGGTGGCCACCGGGGAGCTGTTTTTT.

The V and J genes are TRBV2 and TRBJ1-6; TRBD1 is a possible D gene (5 bases). Germline CDR1 SNHLY, CDR2 FYNNEI. This CDR3 spans 14 amino acids. V was shortened by 9 bases and J by 4 bases, with 13 bases between the two germline ends. The CDR3 sequence: CARKDGGYNSPLHF. The CDR3 DNA is TGTGCCAGGAAGGACGGGGGGTATAATTCACCCCTCCACTTT.

This clone was found once. This sequence joins TRBV5-1 and TRBJ1-6, with 10 positions matching TRBD1. The length of the CDR3 is 19 residues. V lost 0 bases, J lost 0 bases, and 6 bases stayed unmatched. Germline V gene lookup returns CDR1 SGHRS and CDR2 YFSETQ. The CDR3 sequence is CASSLVGGQGSSYNSPLHF. CDR3 nucleotide sequence: TGCGCCAGCAGCTTGGTAGGGGGACAGGGGAGCTCCTATAATTCACCCCTCCACTTT.

Only a few counts were recorded for this clone. The chain employs TRBV6-2 or TRBV6-3 and TRBJ2-3, with TRBD1 identical over 11 bases. CDR1 and CDR2 from the germline V gene are MNHEY and SVGEGT. CDR3 length equals 15 residues. Unmatched junction bases numbered 8, after V lost 6 bases and J lost 6 bases. For the CDR3, the DNA is TGTGCCAGCAGCTTAGGACAGGGGGCTGGTGATACGCAGTATTTT. It encodes CASSLGQGAGDTQYF.

The chain links TRBV4-3 to TRBJ1-1, with 8 bases identical to TRBD1. The CDR3 length is 14 residues. Germline CDR1 reads LGHNA; CDR2 reads YSLEER. The V gene end was trimmed by 4 bases and the J gene end by 3 bases; junction bases not matched to a gene: 4. CDR3 region: CASSRGQGDTEAFF. DNA of the CDR3: TGCGCCAGCAGCCGCGGACAGGGTGACACTGAAGCTTTCTTT.

The V gene is TRBV5-1, the J gene TRBJ2-4; TRBD1 matches 11 bases. V lost 4 bases and J lost 6; bases outside the gene matches: 9. The CDR3 has 16 residues. Germline V gene data show CDR1 as SGHRS and CDR2 as YFSETQ. The chain's CDR3 is CASSARTGGTGNIQYF. The CDR3 nucleotides are TGCGCCAGCAGCGCCCGGACAGGGGGCACCGGAAACATTCAGTACTTC.

The chain recombines TRBV7-2 with TRBJ2-1; 8 bases map to TRBD2. Germline CDR1 and CDR2: SGHTA and FQGNSA. Losses at the gene ends were 2 bases for V and 1 base for J; bases not matched to a gene: 4. This CDR3 spans 16 amino acids. CDR3 protein: CASSLRSGGSYNEQFF. The CDR3 nucleotides are TGTGCCAGCAGCTTAAGGTCGGGGGGGTCCTACAATGAGCAGTTCTTC.